This T cell receptor beta chain was documented in a study of cytotoxic CD8 clonotypes in ibrutinib-treated CLL. Study summary: The sample average was 255,043 productive templates and 85,000 to 100,000 productive rearrangements.

Whole-study results and caveats: Starting clonality was above that of age-matched healthy donors and tracked circulating CD8+ T-cell counts. Public clonotypes, an uncommon group, contracted or remained stable on treatment.

With sequencing, the targeted depth ranged from 1 in 200,000 to 1 in 1 million T cells. Profiling relied on immunoSEQ multiplex PCR, and the TCRdb table lists in-frame clones only, not all of them. The sample has approximately 130,000 clones, around four fifths seen once. Germline lookup yields CDR1 LNHDA and CDR2 SQIVND (reference sequence). The CDR3 spans 14 residues. V lost 3 bases and J 5 bases, leaving 13 bases between the germline ends. With regard to this clone: Its antigen is still unknown.

The TCR sequence derives from a human donor with chronic lymphocytic leukemia. The specimen comprised PBMCs, sampled after 24 months of ibrutinib treatment. The V and J genes are TRBV19 and TRBJ1-2; D is ambiguous. CDR3 residues: CASSMYRGPYGYTF. The CDR3 DNA follows: TGTGCCAGTAGTATGTACAGAGGGCCTTATGGCTACACCTTC. Combining the CDR3 with reference TRBV19 and TRBJ1-2 gives the whole variable domain DGGITQSPKYLFRKEGQNVTLSCEQNLNHDAMYWYRQDPGQGLRLIYYSQIVNDFQKGDIAEGYSVSREKKESFPLTVTSAQKNPTAFYLCASSMYRGPYGYTFGSGTRLTVV.